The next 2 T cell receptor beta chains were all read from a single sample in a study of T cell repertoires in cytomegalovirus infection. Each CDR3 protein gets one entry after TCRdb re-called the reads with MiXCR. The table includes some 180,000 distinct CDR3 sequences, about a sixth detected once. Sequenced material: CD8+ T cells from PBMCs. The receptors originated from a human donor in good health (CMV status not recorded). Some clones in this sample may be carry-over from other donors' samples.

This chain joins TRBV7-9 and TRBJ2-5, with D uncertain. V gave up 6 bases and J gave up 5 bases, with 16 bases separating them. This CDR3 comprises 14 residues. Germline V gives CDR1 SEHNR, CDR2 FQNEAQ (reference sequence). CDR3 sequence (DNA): TGTGCCAGCAGGACGGATAGGCGTTCGGAGACCCAGTACTTC. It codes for CASRTDRRSETQYF.

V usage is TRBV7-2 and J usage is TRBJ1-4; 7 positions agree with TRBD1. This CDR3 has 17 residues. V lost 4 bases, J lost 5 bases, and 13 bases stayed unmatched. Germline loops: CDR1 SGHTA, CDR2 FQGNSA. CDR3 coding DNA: TGTGCCAGCAGCTCCAGTGTCGGACAGGAACTCAATGAAAAACTGTTTTTT. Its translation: CASSSSVGQELNEKLFF.